Detailed here is one T cell receptor beta chain. Its matching antigen is unknown. In each case, RNA was isolated and then reverse transcribed into cDNA as the sequencing template. Libraries were prepared by immunoSEQ multiplex PCR; TCRdb keeps only in-frame clonotypes and omits some of them. Among 130,000 or so clones listed, roughly nine tenths were seen once. This entry is derived from a study of CD8+ T cells in alopecia areata. Study information: Patients took tofacitinib for 6 to 18 months, followed by 6 drug-free months. Study-wide findings and caveats: Researchers say the link of baseline CD8+ expansion to response remains uncertain, with one nonresponder. In lesional scalp, particularly from alopecia totalis/universalis, clonality was higher than in normal scalp.

Between the trimmed V and J ends, which lost 1 base and 0 bases, there was a span of 13 bases. The CDR3 is 16 residues long. Germline V lookup: CDR1 SQVTM, CDR2 ANQGSEA. The treatment was: oral pan-JAK inhibitor, 5-10 mg twice daily. Researchers picked out CD4+ and CD8+ T cells from PBMCs by sorting. The sample was CD8+ T cells sorted from blood, taken at week 4, from a patient treated with tofacitinib. The chain links TRBV29-1 to TRBJ2-1; tentative D call: TRBD1 (5 bases). The TCR sequence derives from a human donor with alopecia areata. This CDR3 is CSVEGTTDSSYNEQFF. In DNA form, the CDR3 reads TGCAGCGTTGAAGGTACAACAGACAGCTCCTACAATGAGCAGTTCTTC.